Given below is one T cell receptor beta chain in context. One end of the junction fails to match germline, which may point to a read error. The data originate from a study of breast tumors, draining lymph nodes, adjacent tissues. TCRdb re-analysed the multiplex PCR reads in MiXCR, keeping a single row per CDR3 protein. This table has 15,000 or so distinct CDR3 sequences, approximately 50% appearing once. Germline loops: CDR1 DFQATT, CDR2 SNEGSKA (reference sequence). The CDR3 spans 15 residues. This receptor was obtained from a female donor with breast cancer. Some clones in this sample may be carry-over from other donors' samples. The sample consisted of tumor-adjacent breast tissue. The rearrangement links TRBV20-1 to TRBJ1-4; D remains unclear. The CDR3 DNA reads TGCAGTGCTAGCCAACCTACCAGAACTACTGAAAAACTGTTTTTT. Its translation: CSASQPTRTTEKLFF.